This T cell receptor beta chain is drawn from a study of blood T cell repertoires in COVID-19. Sequencing was performed with immunoSEQ multiplex PCR; in TCRdb, only in-frame clones are kept and a portion is missing. This table has 45,000 to 55,000 clones, about 85% appearing once. Between the trimmed V and J ends, which lost 6 bases and 0 bases, there was a span of 15 bases. The germline gives CDR1 ENHRY, CDR2 SYGVKD. The CDR3 runs 16 residues. V and J are TRBV10-3 and TRBJ2-4, with D perhaps matching TRBD1 (5 bases). Sequenced: peripheral blood. The sequence was obtained from a man over 45 with acute or convalescent COVID-19. CDR3 sequence: CAISPSEGVAKNIQYF. CDR3 nucleotides: TGTGCCATCAGCCCCTCAGAAGGGGTAGCCAAAAACATTCAGTACTTC.